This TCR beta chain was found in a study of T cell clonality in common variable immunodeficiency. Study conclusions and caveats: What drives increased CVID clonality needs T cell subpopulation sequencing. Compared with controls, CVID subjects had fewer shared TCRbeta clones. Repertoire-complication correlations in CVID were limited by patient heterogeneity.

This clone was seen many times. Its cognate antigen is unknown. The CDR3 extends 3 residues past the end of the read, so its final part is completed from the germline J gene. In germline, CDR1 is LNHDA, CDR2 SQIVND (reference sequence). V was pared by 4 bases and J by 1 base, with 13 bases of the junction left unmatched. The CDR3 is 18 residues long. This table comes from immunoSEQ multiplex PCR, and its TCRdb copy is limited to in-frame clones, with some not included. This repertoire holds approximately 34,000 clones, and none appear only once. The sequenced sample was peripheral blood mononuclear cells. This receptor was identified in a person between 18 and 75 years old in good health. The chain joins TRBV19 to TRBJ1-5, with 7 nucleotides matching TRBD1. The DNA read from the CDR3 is TGTGCCAGTAGTACTAAGCACCAAGGGGGCGGAAGCAATCAGCCC. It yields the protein CASSTKHQGGGSNQP. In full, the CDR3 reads CASSTKHQGGGSNQPQHF. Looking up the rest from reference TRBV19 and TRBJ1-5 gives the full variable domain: DGGITQSPKYLFRKEGQNVTLSCEQNLNHDAMYWYRQDPGQGLRLIYYSQIVNDFQKGDIAEGYSVSREKKESFPLTVTSAQKNPTAFYLCASSTKHQGGGSNQPQHFGDGTRLSIL.